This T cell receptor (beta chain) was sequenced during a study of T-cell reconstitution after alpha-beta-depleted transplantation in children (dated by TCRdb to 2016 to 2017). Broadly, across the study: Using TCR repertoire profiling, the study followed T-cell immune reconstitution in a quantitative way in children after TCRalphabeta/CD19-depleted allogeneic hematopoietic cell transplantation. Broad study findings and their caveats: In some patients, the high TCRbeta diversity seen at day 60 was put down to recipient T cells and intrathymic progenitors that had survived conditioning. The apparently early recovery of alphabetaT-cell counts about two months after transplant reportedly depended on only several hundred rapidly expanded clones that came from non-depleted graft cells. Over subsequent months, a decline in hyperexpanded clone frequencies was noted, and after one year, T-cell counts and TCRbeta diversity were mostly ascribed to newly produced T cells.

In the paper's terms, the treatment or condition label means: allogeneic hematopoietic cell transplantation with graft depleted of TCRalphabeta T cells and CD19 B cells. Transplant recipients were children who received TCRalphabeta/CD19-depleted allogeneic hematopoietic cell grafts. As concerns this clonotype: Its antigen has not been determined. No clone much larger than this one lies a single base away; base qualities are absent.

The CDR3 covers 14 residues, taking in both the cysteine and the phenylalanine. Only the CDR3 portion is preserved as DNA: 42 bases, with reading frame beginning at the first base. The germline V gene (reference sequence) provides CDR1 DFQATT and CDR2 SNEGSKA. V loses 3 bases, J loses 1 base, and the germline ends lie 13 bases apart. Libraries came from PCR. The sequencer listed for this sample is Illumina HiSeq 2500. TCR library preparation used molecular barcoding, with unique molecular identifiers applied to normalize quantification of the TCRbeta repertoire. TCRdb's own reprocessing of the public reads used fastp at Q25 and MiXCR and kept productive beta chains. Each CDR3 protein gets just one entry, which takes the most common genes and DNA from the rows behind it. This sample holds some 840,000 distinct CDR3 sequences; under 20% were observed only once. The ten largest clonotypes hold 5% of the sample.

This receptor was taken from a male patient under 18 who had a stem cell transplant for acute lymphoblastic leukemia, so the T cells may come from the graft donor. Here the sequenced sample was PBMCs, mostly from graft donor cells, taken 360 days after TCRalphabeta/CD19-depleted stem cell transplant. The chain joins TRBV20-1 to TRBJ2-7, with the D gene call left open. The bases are TGCAGTGCTAGTTCCTGGTCCGGATCCTACGAGCAGTACTTC. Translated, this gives CSASSWSGSYEQYF.